The 32 T cell receptor beta chains below all came from one sample that was sequenced in a study of shared clonotypes between healthy human individuals (dated by TCRdb to about 2020). Library preparation used the immunoSEQ multiplex PCR assay. TCRdb took this table from immuneACCESS and kept in-frame rearrangements with V and J called. Such tables lack part of the clones; where checked against another copy, unresolved V genes explain under half of the gap, and the rest is unexplained. The sample records 2 million to 2.5 million clones, 85% to 95% of which are singletons. Of the sample, approximately 0.4% is held by the ten largest clones. The sequencing input was naive CD4+ T cells from PBMCs. Reading the label with the study, this specimen's cell subset or site is: CD45RA+ positively selected. The receptors originated from a man younger than 35 in good health. Some clones in this sample may be carry-over from other donors' samples.

This chain joins TRBV7-9 and TRBJ2-7; a weak D match, TRBD1 (6 bases). V was pared by 3 bases and J by 2 bases, with 8 bases between. CDR1 is SEHNR and CDR2 is FQNEAQ in the germline V gene (reference sequence). This CDR3 has 13 residues. The CDR3 reads CASSLKGAYEQYF. Here the CDR3 DNA reads TGTGCCAGCAGCTTGAAGGGGGCCTACGAGCAGTACTTC.

V gene TRBV5-1 combines with J gene TRBJ2-5, with D unresolved. With 5 bases removed from V and 4 bases from J, the gap between germline ends came to 18 bases. Per the germline V gene, CDR1 is SGHRS and CDR2 is YFSETQ. This CDR3 region has 15 residues. The CDR3 loop is CASRPLQSLGETQYF. CDR3 DNA: TGCGCCAGCAGACCGTTACAATCATTGGGAGAGACCCAGTACTTC.

V usage is TRBV29-1 and J usage is TRBJ1-2, with TRBD1 matching 7 bases. CDR1 is SQVTM and CDR2 is ANQGSEA in the germline V gene. The CDR3 extends over 12 amino acids. Germline trimming cut 5 bases from V and 5 bases from J; bases unmatched to any gene: 5. The DNA of the CDR3 is TGCAGCGTTCTGGACAGGTCGTATGGCTACACCTTC. This sequence encodes CSVLDRSYGYTF.

The genes are TRBV19 and TRBJ1-5; TRBD1 matches 9 bases. Germline V gives CDR1 LNHDA, CDR2 SQIVND (reference sequence). This CDR3 contains 16 residues. After removal of 5 bases from V and 6 bases from J, the junction contained 11 bases not matched to a gene. Written as DNA, the CDR3 is TGTGCCAGTAGTGTCTTACAGGGGGCGCGAAGTCAGCCCCAGCATTTT. Translating gives CASSVLQGARSQPQHF.

This chain uses TRBV30 with TRBJ1-2, with no clear D. V was pared by 6 bases and J by 5 bases, with 10 bases between. This CDR3 comprises 11 residues. Germline CDR1 and CDR2: GTSNPN and SVGIG (reference sequence). CDR3 nucleotides: TGTGCCTGTTCCGACGGGTATGGCTACACCTTC. Translation gives CACSDGYGYTF.

The chain is built from TRBV23-1 and TRBJ2-7; D is undetermined. TRBV23-1 is identified as an open reading frame with a role that is uncertain. CDR3 length: 12 amino acids. The V gene lost 6 bases and the J gene lost 2 bases, with 8 bases spanning the gap. The CDR3: CASRTVAYEQYF. The CDR3 bases are TGCGCCAGCAGGACGGTCGCCTACGAGCAGTACTTC.

This chain connects TRBV5-1 to TRBJ2-1, with 11 positions matching TRBD1. The CDR3 sequence is 16 residues long. J gave up 6 bases and V 5 bases, and 10 bases lay outside the gene matches. In germline, CDR1 is SGHRS, CDR2 YFSETQ. Here the CDR3 reads CASSKKRDRGFNEQFF. In DNA, the CDR3 is TGCGCCAGCAGTAAAAAACGGGACAGGGGGTTCAATGAGCAGTTCTTC. The entire variable domain, with the rest obtained from reference TRBV5-1 and TRBJ2-1, is as follows: KAGVTQTPRYLIKTRGQQVTLSCSPISGHRSVSWYQQTPGQGLQFLFEYFSETQRNKGNFPGRFSGRQFSNSRSEMNVSTLELGDSALYLCASSKKRDRGFNEQFFGPGTRLTVL.

V and J are TRBV9 and TRBJ2-1, with 8 positions matching TRBD1. Germline V CDR1 and CDR2: SGDLS, YYNGEE. Germline trimming cut 3 bases from V and 16 bases from J; bases unmatched to any gene: 12. The CDR3 extends over 13 amino acids. The DNA of the CDR3 is TGTGCCAGCAGCGAGGGCTCCGGGACAGGAGACTTCTTC. It yields the protein CASSEGSGTGDFF.

This chain joins TRBV28 and TRBJ2-7, with TRBD2 matching over 9 bases. V shed 6 bases and J 4 bases; nucleotides not matched to a gene: 7. Germline V gene lookup returns CDR1 MDHEN and CDR2 SYDVKM. The CDR3 has 14 residues. The chain's CDR3 is CASRKREDRYEQYF. The DNA for the CDR3 is TGTGCCAGCAGAAAGCGGGAGGACCGTTACGAGCAGTACTTC.

This clone was recorded once. The chain carries TRBV5-1 and TRBJ2-7; D perhaps matches TRBD1 (6 bases). This CDR3 has 14 amino acids. Trimming removed 0 bases at V and 5 bases at J, with 12 bases between. Germline V gives CDR1 SGHRS, CDR2 YFSETQ. The CDR3 DNA reads as TGCGCCAGCAGCTTGGAGAACAGGGCCAACGAGCAGTACTTC. Protein sequence: CASSLENRANEQYF.

The rearrangement joins TRBV6-5 to TRBJ2-2; D gene ambiguous. The germline V gene has CDR1 MNHEY and CDR2 SVGAGI. V was shortened by 8 bases and J by 5 bases, with 12 bases between the two germline ends. CDR3 length: 13 amino acids. The CDR3 protein is CASSVRRTGELFF. The CDR3 nucleotides are TGTGCCAGCTCCGTCCGGCGGACCGGGGAGCTGTTTTTT.

Only one count was recorded for this clone. This sequence joins TRBV28 and TRBJ2-5; possible D gene TRBD2, 5 bases. The CDR3 contains 13 residues. Between the trimmed V and J ends, which lost 2 bases and 5 bases, there was a span of 9 bases. The germline CDR1 and CDR2 sequences are MDHEN and SYDVKM. Here the CDR3 reads CASSLVRRETQYF. For the CDR3, the DNA is TGTGCCAGCAGTTTAGTGCGGAGGGAGACCCAGTACTTC.

The chain has TRBV6-1 and TRBJ2-5; D may be TRBD1 (5 bases). The CDR3 is 15 amino acids. Germline assignment: CDR1 MNHNS and CDR2 SASEGT. V shed 8 bases and J shed 0 bases, with 16 bases lying between them. CDR3: CASGRGSAYQETQYF. CDR3 nucleotide sequence: TGTGCCAGCGGAAGGGGTTCGGCGTACCAAGAGACCCAGTACTTC.

CDR3 loop: CASSLVEITEAFF. Here the CDR3 DNA reads TGTGCCAGCAGTTTAGTGGAGATCACTGAAGCTTTCTTT. The V and J genes are TRBV28 and TRBJ1-1; D gene unclear. This CDR3 is built from 13 residues. V was trimmed by 2 bases and J by 4 bases, leaving 8 bases between them. Germline values: CDR1 MDHEN, CDR2 SYDVKM.

This clone appeared once. The chain joins TRBV28 to TRBJ2-5; 8 bases match TRBD2. Per the germline V gene, CDR1 is MDHEN and CDR2 is SYDVKM. V lost 6 bases, J lost 8 bases, and 11 bases stayed unmatched. This CDR3 is built from 14 residues. CDR3 sequence: CASRGAGGPHTQYF. The CDR3 DNA reads TGTGCCAGCAGGGGTGCGGGAGGCCCACATACCCAGTACTTC.

This chain links TRBV28 with TRBJ2-3; perhaps TRBD1 as D (5 bases). V dropped 5 bases and J dropped 5 bases, with 14 bases sitting between them. Per the germline V gene, CDR1 is MDHEN and CDR2 is SYDVKM. The CDR3 runs to 14 residues. CDR3 protein: CASSTTFQGDTQYF. CDR3 nucleotide sequence: TGTGCCAGCAGTACTACGTTCCAGGGAGATACGCAGTATTTT.

The chain recombines TRBV15 with TRBJ1-5; 8 nucleotides align to TRBD1. From germline, CDR1 is LNHNV and CDR2 YYDKDF (reference sequence). The V gene end was trimmed by 5 bases and the J gene end by 7 bases; junction bases not matched to a gene: 10. This CDR3 spans 15 amino acids. CDR3 DNA: TGTGCCACCAGCTTTACGACAGGGGAGGGACAGCCCCAGCATTTT. Protein sequence: CATSFTTGEGQPQHF.

This sequence joins TRBV28 and TRBJ1-3; weak D call: TRBD1 (5 bases). This CDR3 is built from 14 residues. The germline gives CDR1 MDHEN, CDR2 SYDVKM. V dropped 10 bases and J dropped 3 bases, with 16 bases sitting between them. The CDR3 DNA sequence: TGTGCCACCGAGACAGAATGGGGTGGAAACACCATATATTTT. Translating gives CATETEWGGNTIYF.

This chain uses TRBV6-1 with TRBJ1-2; D might be TRBD1 (6 bases). The CDR3 sequence is 15 residues long. V lost 1 base, J lost 4 bases, and 13 bases lay in between. CDR1 is MNHNS, CDR2 SASEGT, per germline. The CDR3 spells CASSEGWTVSYGYTF. DNA of the CDR3: TGTGCCAGCAGTGAAGGTTGGACAGTGAGCTATGGCTACACCTTC.

A word on this clone: This CDR3 is also generated by other DNA sequences in the sample. The chain carries TRBV9 and TRBJ1-2, with D tentatively TRBD1 (5 bases). V was shortened by 4 bases and J by 2 bases, with 12 bases between the two germline ends. Germline CDR1 is SGDLS and CDR2 is YYNGEE. The CDR3 consists of 14 residues. CDR3 DNA sequence: TGTGCCAGCAGCCCCGGGACGGCCAACTATGGCTACACCTTC. Protein: CASSPGTANYGYTF.

The rearrangement joins TRBV5-1 to TRBJ2-5; 8 bases are a match to TRBD1. V lost 2 bases, J lost 5 bases, and 8 bases stayed unmatched. The CDR3 spans 15 residues. CDR1 is SGHRS, CDR2 YFSETQ, per germline. The CDR3 region has the DNA TGCGCCAGCAGCTTCTCTCAGGGGGCAGGGGAGACCCAGTACTTC. Translating gives CASSFSQGAGETQYF.

The chain is built from TRBV5-1 and TRBJ2-2; no definite D call. The CDR3 consists of 16 residues. The germline V and J ends were trimmed by 0 bases and 4 bases, with 13 bases remaining between them. CDR1 is SGHRS and CDR2 is YFSETQ in the germline V gene. CDR3 in amino acids: CASSLVPDASTGELFF. The CDR3, as DNA: TGCGCCAGCAGCTTGGTTCCCGACGCGAGCACCGGGGAGCTGTTTTTT. Based on the CDR3 plus reference TRBV5-1 and TRBJ2-2, the full variable domain is KAGVTQTPRYLIKTRGQQVTLSCSPISGHRSVSWYQQTPGQGLQFLFEYFSETQRNKGNFPGRFSGRQFSNSRSEMNVSTLELGDSALYLCASSLVPDASTGELFFGEGSRLTVL.

The chain links TRBV18 to TRBJ1-2; 9 bases map to TRBD1. The CDR3 is made up of 16 amino acids. The ends lost 3 bases at V and 4 bases at J; junction bases unmatched: 9. Germline lookup yields CDR1 KGHSH and CDR2 LQKENI. CDR3 protein: CASSPVGQGTPYGYTF. CDR3 nucleotide sequence: TGTGCCAGCTCACCCGTGGGACAGGGAACCCCCTATGGCTACACCTTC.

This sequence joins TRBV5-4 and TRBJ1-1; D is possibly TRBD1 (6 bases). The germline gives CDR1 SGHNT, CDR2 YYREEE (reference sequence). Trimming stripped 4 bases from V and 4 bases from J, with 14 bases between. The CDR3 is made up of 14 amino acids. CDR3 sequence (DNA): TGTGCCAGCAGCACGCGACAGGATTTCACTGAAGCTTTCTTT. As protein: CASSTRQDFTEAFF.

This rearrangement joins TRBV7-2 to TRBJ1-1; D not certain. Trimming cost V 5 bases and J 6 bases, with 19 bases left between them. The CDR3 runs 15 residues. Germline V gene data show CDR1 as SGHTA and CDR2 as FQGNSA. CDR3 residues: CASSPKWTSTPEAFF. Here the CDR3 DNA reads TGTGCCAGCAGCCCAAAATGGACGTCTACCCCTGAAGCTTTCTTT. The full variable domain, its missing parts supplied by reference TRBV7-2 and TRBJ1-1, is GAGVSQSPSNKVTEKGKDVELRCDPISGHTALYWYRQSLGQGLEFLIYFQGNSAPDKSGLPSDRFSAERTGGSVSTLTIQRTQQEDSAVYLCASSPKWTSTPEAFFGQGTRLTVV.

The rearrangement joins TRBV5-6 to TRBJ2-7; no clear D gene. V lost 0 bases to trimming and J lost 2 bases, with 12 bases between them. Per germline, CDR1 SGHDT and CDR2 YYEEEE. CDR3 length: 15 amino acids. The CDR3 DNA follows: TGTGCCAGCAGCTTGGGAGACTCAAAGACCTACGAGCAGTACTTC. Encoded protein: CASSLGDSKTYEQYF.

The chain couples TRBV28 to TRBJ2-7; 7 bases are shared with TRBD2. CDR3 length equals 15 residues. Losses at the gene ends were 10 bases for V and 5 bases for J; bases not matched to a gene: 17. Per germline, CDR1 MDHEN and CDR2 SYDVKM. DNA of the CDR3: TGTGCCATGGGGCCGGCGGGGGAGGGCCTAGACGAGCAGTACTTC. It specifies CAMGPAGEGLDEQYF.

The V call is TRBV19, the J call TRBJ2-3, with D perhaps TRBD1 (5 bases). The germline CDR1 and CDR2 sequences are LNHDA and SQIVND (reference sequence). The V and J ends lost 0 bases and 2 bases respectively, with 9 bases between them. This CDR3 comprises 15 residues. The CDR3 DNA follows: TGTGCCAGTAGTATAGATCAGGGCCCCACAGATACGCAGTATTTT. As protein: CASSIDQGPTDTQYF.

This chain links TRBV2 with TRBJ2-7; D is unresolved. The CDR3 runs to 13 residues. Germline CDR1 SNHLY, CDR2 FYNNEI. Trimming removed 6 bases from V and 2 bases from J, with 11 bases in between. The CDR3 coding sequence is TGTGCCAGCAGGTCAGGAGCAGCCTACGAGCAGTACTTC. Amino acid sequence: CASRSGAAYEQYF.

The gene calls are TRBV7-6 and TRBJ2-3; 8 positions agree with TRBD2. V gave up 2 bases and J gave up 3 bases; unmatched junction bases: 10. The CDR3 runs 17 residues. Germline V CDR1 and CDR2: SGHVS, FNYEAQ. This chain's CDR3 is CASSLMSAGGVTDTQYF. CDR3 coding DNA: TGTGCCAGCAGCTTAATGAGCGCGGGGGGAGTGACAGATACGCAGTATTTT.

The rearrangement uses TRBV5-1 and TRBJ2-1; D is perhaps TRBD2 (6 bases). Per germline, CDR1 SGHRS and CDR2 YFSETQ. V lost 3 bases to trimming and J lost 4 bases, with 17 bases between them. This CDR3 region has 16 residues. The CDR3 DNA reads TGCGCCAGCAGCTCCGGTAGTGGCGGGATATACAATGAGCAGTTCTTC. It translates to CASSSGSGGIYNEQFF.

V and J are TRBV7-8 and TRBJ2-7; TRBD1 agrees at 10 bases. J lost 3 bases, V lost 1 base, and 12 bases had no gene match. The germline V gene encodes CDR1 SGHVS and CDR2 FQNEAQ. CDR3 length equals 18 residues. The CDR3 DNA reads as TGTGCCAGCAGCTTAGTTGGGACAGGGGTTTCACTTGGCTACGAGCAGTACTTC. Protein: CASSLVGTGVSLGYEQYF.